Presented here are 32 T cell receptor beta chains from one specimen sequenced in a study of technical replicates of blood from a few donors. Measured with immunoSEQ multiplex PCR; TCRdb has only the in-frame clones, and not every one. Seen here are 50,000 to 70,000 clones, around 91% observed once, and the top ten hold about 3.7%. Material for sequencing was PBMCs. The receptors here all came from a human donor in good health. Some clones in this sample may be carry-over from other donors' samples.

The chain uses TRBV19 and TRBJ1-2; D ambiguous. Trimming left V 3 bases short and J 4 bases short, with 15 bases between. Looked up from germline, CDR1 is LNHDA and CDR2 is SQIVND (reference sequence). The CDR3 length is 15 residues. The CDR3 DNA reads TGTGCCAGTAGTATGGTTGAGGGTGTCGTCTATGGCTACACCTTC. It codes for CASSMVEGVVYGYTF. The entire variable domain, with the rest obtained from reference TRBV19 and TRBJ1-2, is as follows: DGGITQSPKYLFRKEGQNVTLSCEQNLNHDAMYWYRQDPGQGLRLIYYSQIVNDFQKGDIAEGYSVSREKKESFPLTVTSAQKNPTAFYLCASSMVEGVVYGYTFGSGTRLTVV.

The rearrangement links TRBV7-9 to TRBJ2-5; 10 nucleotides match TRBD1. This CDR3 contains 15 residues. CDR1 is SEHNR and CDR2 is FQNEAQ in the germline V gene (reference sequence). After removal of 7 bases from V and 5 bases from J, the junction contained 10 bases not matched to a gene. The CDR3 loop reads CASKWTGGTGETQYF. The CDR3 DNA reads TGTGCCAGCAAATGGACAGGGGGAACTGGGGAGACCCAGTACTTC.

This clone is categorized as medium-sized (0.01 to 0.1%). The V call is TRBV7-8, the J call TRBJ2-7, with D hard to call. V lost 2 bases and J 5 bases, leaving 19 bases between the germline ends. Germline V gives CDR1 SGHVS, CDR2 FQNEAQ. The CDR3 loop spans 16 amino acids. The CDR3 DNA sequence: TGTGCCAGCAGCTTATCCCCCCGCTACCGAACCAACGAGCAGTACTTC. Residues: CASSLSPRYRTNEQYF.

This chain uses TRBV15 with TRBJ2-2; D is uncertain. Germline loops: CDR1 LNHNV, CDR2 YYDKDF (reference sequence). Trimming took 0 bases from V and 2 from J, leaving 4 bases between them. This CDR3 comprises 14 residues. The CDR3 spells CATSREQNTGELFF. CDR3 in DNA: TGTGCCACCAGCAGAGAACAAAACACCGGGGAGCTGTTTTTT.

The count of this clone is one. This chain joins TRBV9 and TRBJ1-1; tentatively, D is TRBD1 (6 bases). There are 13 residues in the CDR3. Germline V lookup: CDR1 SGDLS, CDR2 YYNGEE. The V and J ends lost 5 bases and 2 bases respectively, with 10 bases between them. CDR3 amino acids: CASSRDTNTEAFF. The CDR3 DNA follows: TGTGCCAGCAGTAGGGACACCAACACTGAAGCTTTCTTT. Variable domain in full (rest from reference TRBV9 and TRBJ1-1): DSGVTQTPKHLITATGQRVTLRCSPRSGDLSVYWYQQSLDQGLQFLIQYYNGEERAKGNILERFSAQQFPDLHSELNLSSLELGDSALYFCASSRDTNTEAFFGQGTRLTVV.

The gene calls are TRBV7-9 and TRBJ2-3; weak D call: TRBD1 (6 bases). Germline V CDR1 and CDR2: SEHNR, FQNEAQ (reference sequence). The ends were cut back, 4 bases at V and 2 bases at J, with 16 bases in the middle. CDR3 length: 16 residues. The chain's CDR3 is CASSSPDRNPTDTQYF. The CDR3 coding sequence is TGTGCCAGCAGCTCCCCCGACAGGAACCCCACAGATACGCAGTATTTT.

Written as DNA, the CDR3 is TGTGCCAGCTCACCAGTGGCAGAGACCCAGTACTTC. It codes for CASSPVAETQYF. V usage is TRBV18 and J usage is TRBJ2-5; D is uncertain. CDR1 KGHSH and CDR2 LQKENI come from the germline V gene. The V and J ends lost 2 bases and 4 bases respectively, with 5 bases between them. This CDR3 has 12 residues.

The chain links TRBV7-9 to TRBJ2-7; 11 bases line up with TRBD1. CDR1 and CDR2 from the germline V gene are SEHNR and FQNEAQ (reference sequence). CDR3 length equals 14 residues. The ends lost 5 bases at V and 3 bases at J; junction bases unmatched: 3. The CDR3 loop reads CASSPGQGDYEQYF. DNA for the CDR3: TGTGCCAGCAGCCCGGGACAGGGGGACTACGAGCAGTACTTC.

The CDR3 is CASSLAGAYNEQFF. The CDR3 DNA sequence: TGTGCCAGCAGTTTAGCGGGGGCCTACAATGAGCAGTTCTTC. This sequence joins TRBV27 and TRBJ2-1; 7 bases agree with TRBD2. V trimming: 2 bases; J trimming: 2 bases; junction bases outside the gene matches: 0. Per the germline V gene, CDR1 is MNHEY and CDR2 is SMNVEV (reference sequence). The length of the CDR3 is 14 residues.

The rearrangement joins TRBV9 to TRBJ2-1; 12 nucleotides line up with TRBD2. The trim removed 4 bases at V and 8 bases at J, leaving 10 bases unmatched. Looked up from germline, CDR1 is SGDLS and CDR2 is YYNGEE. The CDR3 length is 16 residues. The CDR3 region has the DNA TGTGCCAGCAGCCCCAGACTAGCGGGAGCTTTGTATGAGCAGTTCTTC. As protein: CASSPRLAGALYEQFF.

This rearrangement joins TRBV14 to TRBJ2-1; unclear D gene. Trimming took off 4 bases at V and 15 bases at J, with 19 bases between the two ends. This CDR3 contains 13 residues. CDR1 is SGHDN, CDR2 FVKESK, per germline. CDR3 nucleotide sequence: TGTGCCAGCAGCCCCCAGATGGCGGCCGGGTGGTTCTTC. Translation: CASSPQMAAGWFF.

This clone was counted a single time. This chain links TRBV19 with TRBJ1-1; no reliable D call. CDR1 and CDR2 from the germline V gene are LNHDA and SQIVND (reference sequence). Trimming removed 2 bases from V and 5 bases from J, with 9 bases in between. The CDR3 contains 13 residues. CDR3 sequence: CASSIMGGTEAFF. The DNA for the CDR3 is TGTGCCAGTAGTATAATGGGAGGGACTGAAGCTTTCTTT.

J is TRBJ1-2 and V is TRBV7-9; the match to TRBD1 covers 10 bases. Germline assignment: CDR1 SEHNR and CDR2 FQNEAQ (reference sequence). The V and J ends lost 5 bases and 6 bases, in that order; junction bases with no gene match: 3. The CDR3 totals 13 residues. The CDR3 sequence: CASSLGTGDGYTF. The CDR3 DNA reads as TGTGCCAGCAGCCTCGGGACAGGGGATGGCTACACCTTC.

The chain carries TRBV10-3 and TRBJ1-2; D unresolved. This CDR3 region has 13 residues. The V end was cut by 6 bases, the J end by 6 bases, with 14 bases between. Germline V lookup: CDR1 ENHRY, CDR2 SYGVKD. The CDR3 region has the DNA TGTGCCATCAGCCTATCCATTATGGATGGCTACACCTTC. Translated: CAISLSIMDGYTF.

The chain recombines TRBV19 with TRBJ1-5, with 7 bases that match TRBD1. The ends lost 3 bases at V and 6 bases at J; junction bases unmatched: 5. In germline, CDR1 is LNHDA, CDR2 SQIVND (reference sequence). The CDR3 has 14 residues. CDR3 amino acids: CASSIEGAGQPQHF. Here the CDR3 DNA reads TGTGCCAGTAGTATCGAGGGGGCAGGTCAGCCCCAGCATTTT.

The chain has TRBV11-2 and TRBJ2-7; no firm D call. The CDR3 spans 15 residues. Trimming removed 5 bases at V and 2 bases at J, with 16 bases between. Germline V gives CDR1 SGHAT, CDR2 FQNNGV. The DNA of the CDR3 is TGTGCCAGCAGCCTACATTCGCTAGTAACCTACGAGCAGTACTTC. This encodes CASSLHSLVTYEQYF.

This rearrangement joins TRBV4-1 to TRBJ1-1, with D perhaps matching TRBD1 (6 bases). This CDR3 is built from 16 residues. V was cut by 1 base and J by 5 bases, with 17 bases left in between. Germline V gives CDR1 MGHRA, CDR2 YSYEKL. The CDR3 sequence: CASSQGRRGRWTEAFF. CDR3 nucleotides: TGCGCCAGCAGCCAAGGGAGGCGGGGGCGGTGGACTGAAGCTTTCTTT.

The V and J genes are TRBV15 and TRBJ1-1; no reliable D call. V dropped 1 base and J dropped 0 bases, with 9 bases sitting between them. Germline V gene data show CDR1 as LNHNV and CDR2 as YYDKDF (reference sequence). The CDR3 runs to 15 residues. CDR3: CATSRGGGLNTEAFF. The CDR3 DNA reads as TGTGCCACCAGCAGAGGGGGAGGATTGAACACTGAAGCTTTCTTT.

This CDR3 is CAISAGGPSTGELFF. The CDR3 DNA sequence: TGTGCCATCAGTGCAGGCGGGCCCAGCACCGGGGAGCTGTTTTTT. V is TRBV10-3 and J is TRBJ2-2, with D possibly TRBD2 on 5 matching bases. There are 15 residues in the CDR3. Trimming shortened V by 4 bases and J by 4 bases, and 13 bases separated the two germline ends. Germline assignment: CDR1 ENHRY and CDR2 SYGVKD.

The chain couples TRBV7-2 to TRBJ2-3; 7 bases agree with TRBD2. V shed 1 base, J shed 6 bases, and the junction held 4 bases outside the gene matches. Germline lookup yields CDR1 SGHTA and CDR2 FQGNSA. CDR3 length: 14 amino acids. CDR3 bases: TGTGCCAGCAGCTTAGGGCGGGAGAGGGATACGCAGTATTTT. Residues: CASSLGRERDTQYF.

The chain employs TRBV6-1 and TRBJ1-2; D is ambiguous. V lost 5 bases to trimming and J lost 5 bases, with 6 bases between them. CDR1 is MNHNS, CDR2 SASEGT, per germline. CDR3 length equals 11 residues. The CDR3 coding sequence is TGTGCCAGCAGTCCCTTATATGGCTACACCTTC. Amino acids: CASSPLYGYTF.

The chain couples TRBV20-1 to TRBJ2-5, with D perhaps TRBD2 (5 bases). CDR3 length equals 11 residues. Germline CDR1 DFQATT, CDR2 SNEGSKA (reference sequence). V gave up 3 bases and J gave up 4 bases, with 6 bases separating them. Here the CDR3 reads CSASSAETQYF. The DNA for the CDR3 is TGCAGTGCTAGTAGCGCAGAGACCCAGTACTTC.

This clone was counted a few times. The genes are TRBV7-8 and TRBJ1-2; 10 positions agree with TRBD1. V gave up 4 bases and J gave up 3 bases; unmatched junction bases: 8. The CDR3 contains 16 residues. Germline V gives CDR1 SGHVS, CDR2 FQNEAQ. In DNA form, the CDR3 reads TGTGCCAGCAGCTATTGGGTTGGACAGGGGGACTATGGCTACACCTTC. This sequence encodes CASSYWVGQGDYGYTF.

This clone was recorded once. The chain links TRBV10-3 to TRBJ2-6, with D possibly being TRBD1 (5 bases). The CDR3 is 15 residues long. The V end lost 6 bases, the J end lost 4 bases, and 13 bases lay between the germline ends. Germline assignment: CDR1 ENHRY and CDR2 SYGVKD. CDR3 protein: CAISPQGTGANVLTF. The DNA for the CDR3 is TGTGCCATCAGCCCGCAGGGTACGGGGGCCAACGTCCTGACTTTC.

V is TRBV6-1 and J is TRBJ2-2; 7 bases align to TRBD2. V shed 3 bases and J 2 bases; nucleotides not matched to a gene: 6. Germline V gene lookup returns CDR1 MNHNS and CDR2 SASEGT. The CDR3 sequence is 16 residues long. The CDR3 here is CASSDPAGVNTGELFF. DNA for the CDR3: TGTGCCAGCAGTGACCCGGCGGGGGTCAACACCGGGGAGCTGTTTTTT.

The chain joins TRBV9 to TRBJ1-5, with 8 positions matching TRBD1. V dropped 4 bases and J dropped 2; count of bases not matched to a gene: 5. The CDR3 is 15 residues long. From germline, CDR1 is SGDLS and CDR2 YYNGEE. In nucleotides, the CDR3 is TGTGCCAGCAGCCAGGACAGGGAAGGCAATCAGCCCCAGCATTTT. Translation gives CASSQDREGNQPQHF.

The gene calls are TRBV5-1 and TRBJ1-2; TRBD1 aligns across 10 bases. Germline CDR1 and CDR2: SGHRS and YFSETQ. The CDR3 runs 15 residues. The V segment lost 4 bases and the J segment 6 bases; nucleotides outside the gene matches: 9. For the CDR3, the DNA is TGCGCCAGCAGCAACCCCGGGACAGGGGAGGATGGCTACACCTTC. As protein: CASSNPGTGEDGYTF.

J is TRBJ2-3 and V is TRBV10-1; possibly TRBD1 for D (5 bases). V was shortened by 4 bases and J by 0 bases, with 14 bases between the two germline ends. The CDR3 has 16 amino acids. Germline CDR1 is WNHNN and CDR2 is SYGVQD (reference sequence). CDR3 sequence reads: CASSATADSSTDTQYF. Here the CDR3 DNA reads TGCGCCAGCAGTGCGACAGCCGATTCTAGCACAGATACGCAGTATTTT.

This clone is a singleton in its sample. This chain connects TRBV11-3 to TRBJ2-1, with 7 bases aligning to TRBD1. This CDR3 spans 15 amino acids. Germline V gene sequence: CDR1 SGHNT, CDR2 YENEEA. V gave up 5 bases and J gave up 5 bases; unmatched junction bases: 9. CDR3 protein: CASSPDRVRNNEQFF. Here the CDR3 DNA reads TGTGCCAGCAGCCCCGACAGGGTTCGGAACAATGAGCAGTTCTTC.

The chain employs TRBV18 and TRBJ2-7; 8 bases are a match to TRBD1. Germline trimming cut 4 bases from V and 2 bases from J; bases unmatched to any gene: 7. Germline V gene data show CDR1 as KGHSH and CDR2 as LQKENI. This CDR3 comprises 15 residues. The CDR3 spells CASSLLDRVAYEQYF. The CDR3 DNA follows: TGTGCCAGCTCACTATTGGACAGGGTCGCCTACGAGCAGTACTTC.

The V call is TRBV7-2, the J call TRBJ1-5, with D tentatively TRBD1 (6 bases). The length of the CDR3 is 13 residues. Trimming left V 9 bases short and J 1 base short, with 10 bases between. CDR1 is SGHTA and CDR2 is FQGNSA in the germline V gene. The CDR3, as DNA: TGTGCCAGACATGGACAGAGCAATCAGCCCCAGCATTTT. Translating gives CARHGQSNQPQHF.

This chain joins TRBV11-2 and TRBJ2-1, with D maybe TRBD2 (5 bases). The CDR3 contains 15 residues. Trimming removed 6 bases from V and 7 bases from J, with 19 bases in between. Germline V gene sequence: CDR1 SGHAT, CDR2 FQNNGV. CDR3 protein: CASSPDYHPRNEQFF. CDR3 nucleotides: TGTGCCAGCAGTCCTGACTACCATCCGCGGAATGAGCAGTTCTTC.